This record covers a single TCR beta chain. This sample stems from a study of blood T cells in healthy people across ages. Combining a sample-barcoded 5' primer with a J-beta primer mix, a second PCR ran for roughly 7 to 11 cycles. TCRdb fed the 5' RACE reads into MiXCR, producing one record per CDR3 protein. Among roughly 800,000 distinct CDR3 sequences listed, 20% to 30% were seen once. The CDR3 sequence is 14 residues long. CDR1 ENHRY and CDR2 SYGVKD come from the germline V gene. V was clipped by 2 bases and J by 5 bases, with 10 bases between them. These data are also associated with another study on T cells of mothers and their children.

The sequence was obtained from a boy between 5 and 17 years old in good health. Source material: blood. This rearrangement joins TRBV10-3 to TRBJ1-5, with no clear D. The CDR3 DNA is TGTGCCATCAGTGAGGTAACATCGGATCAGCCCCAGCATTTT. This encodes CAISEVTSDQPQHF.